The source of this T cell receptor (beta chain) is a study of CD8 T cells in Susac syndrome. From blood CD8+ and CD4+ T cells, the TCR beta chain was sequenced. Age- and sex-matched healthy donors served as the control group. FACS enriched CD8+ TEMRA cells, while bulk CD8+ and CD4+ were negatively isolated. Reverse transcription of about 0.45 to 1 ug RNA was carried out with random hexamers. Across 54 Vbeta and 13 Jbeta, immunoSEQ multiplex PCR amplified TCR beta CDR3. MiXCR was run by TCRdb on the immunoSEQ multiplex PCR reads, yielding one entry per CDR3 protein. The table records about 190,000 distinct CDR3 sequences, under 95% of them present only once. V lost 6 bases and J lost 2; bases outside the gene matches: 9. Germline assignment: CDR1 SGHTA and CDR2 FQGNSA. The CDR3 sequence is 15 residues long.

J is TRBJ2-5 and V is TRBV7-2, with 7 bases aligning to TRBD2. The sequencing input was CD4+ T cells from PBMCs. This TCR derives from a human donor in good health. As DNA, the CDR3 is TGTGCCAGCAGTGGGTTTGGCGGGGGACAAGAGACCCAGTACTTC. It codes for CASSGFGGGQETQYF.